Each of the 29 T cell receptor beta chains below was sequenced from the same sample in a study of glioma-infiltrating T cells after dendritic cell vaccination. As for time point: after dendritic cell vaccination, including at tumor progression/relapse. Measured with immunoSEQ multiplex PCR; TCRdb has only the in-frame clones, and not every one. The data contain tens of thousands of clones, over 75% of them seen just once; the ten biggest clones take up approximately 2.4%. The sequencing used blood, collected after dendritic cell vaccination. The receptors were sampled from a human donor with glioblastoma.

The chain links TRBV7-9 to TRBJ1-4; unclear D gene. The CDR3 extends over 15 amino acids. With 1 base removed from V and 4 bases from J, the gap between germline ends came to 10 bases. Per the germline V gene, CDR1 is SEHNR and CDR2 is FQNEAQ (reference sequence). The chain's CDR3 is CASSLVEQINEKLFF. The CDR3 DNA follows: TGTGCCAGCAGCTTAGTGGAACAGATTAATGAAAAACTGTTTTTT.

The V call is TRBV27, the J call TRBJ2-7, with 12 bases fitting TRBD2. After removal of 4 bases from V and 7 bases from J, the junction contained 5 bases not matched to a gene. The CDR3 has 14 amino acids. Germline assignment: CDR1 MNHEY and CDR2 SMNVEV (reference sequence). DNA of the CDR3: TGTGCCAGCAGTTGGACTAGCGGGATGTGGGAGCAGTACTTC. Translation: CASSWTSGMWEQYF.

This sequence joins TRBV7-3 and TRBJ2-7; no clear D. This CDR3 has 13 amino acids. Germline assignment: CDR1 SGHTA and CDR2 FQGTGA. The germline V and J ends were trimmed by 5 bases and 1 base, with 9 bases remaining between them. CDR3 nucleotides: TGTGCCAGCAGCCAGTCCGTTTCCTACGAGCAGTACTTC. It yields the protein CASSQSVSYEQYF.

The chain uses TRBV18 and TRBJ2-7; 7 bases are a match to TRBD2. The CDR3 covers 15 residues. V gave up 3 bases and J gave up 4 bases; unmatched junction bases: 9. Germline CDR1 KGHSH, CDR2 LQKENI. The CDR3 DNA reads TGTGCCAGCTCACCTTCCTCGGTAGCGGGTTACGAGCAGTACTTC. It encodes CASSPSSVAGYEQYF.

CDR3 loop: CASSERFGKLTDTQYF. CDR3 DNA: TGTGCCAGCAGTGAACGTTTTGGAAAACTAACAGATACGCAGTATTTT. The chain recombines TRBV6-1 with TRBJ2-3; D remains unclear. Looked up from germline, CDR1 is MNHNS and CDR2 is SASEGT. Between the trimmed V and J ends, which lost 2 bases and 3 bases, there was a span of 15 bases. The CDR3 covers 16 residues.

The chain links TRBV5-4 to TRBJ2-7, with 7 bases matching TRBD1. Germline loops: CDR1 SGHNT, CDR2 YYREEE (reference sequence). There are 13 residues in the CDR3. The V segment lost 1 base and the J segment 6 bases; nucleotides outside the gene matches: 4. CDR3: CASSLQGGGEQYF. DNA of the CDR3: TGTGCCAGCAGCTTGCAAGGGGGCGGCGAGCAGTACTTC.

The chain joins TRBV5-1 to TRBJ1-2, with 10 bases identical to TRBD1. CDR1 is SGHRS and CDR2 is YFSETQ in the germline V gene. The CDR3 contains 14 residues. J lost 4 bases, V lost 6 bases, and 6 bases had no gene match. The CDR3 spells CASKTGGPSYGYTF. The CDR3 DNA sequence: TGCGCCAGCAAGACAGGGGGCCCATCCTATGGCTACACCTTC.

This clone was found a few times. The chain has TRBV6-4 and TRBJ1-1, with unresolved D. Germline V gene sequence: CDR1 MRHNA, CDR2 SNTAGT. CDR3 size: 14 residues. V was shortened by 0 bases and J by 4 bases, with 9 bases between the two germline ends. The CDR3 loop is CASSDSGRATEAFF. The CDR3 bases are TGTGCCAGCAGTGACTCGGGGAGGGCCACTGAAGCTTTCTTT.

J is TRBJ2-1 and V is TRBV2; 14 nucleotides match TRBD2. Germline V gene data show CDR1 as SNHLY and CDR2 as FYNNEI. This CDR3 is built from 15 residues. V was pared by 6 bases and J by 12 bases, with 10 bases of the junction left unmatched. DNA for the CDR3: TGTGCCAGCAGCTTGGGACTAGCGGGAGAAGCAGGGCAGTTCTTC. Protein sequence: CASSLGLAGEAGQFF.

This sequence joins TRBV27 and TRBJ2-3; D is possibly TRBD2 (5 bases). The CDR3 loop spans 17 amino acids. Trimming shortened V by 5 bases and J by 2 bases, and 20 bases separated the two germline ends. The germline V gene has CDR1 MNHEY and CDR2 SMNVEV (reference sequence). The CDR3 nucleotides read TGTGCCAGCAGTCCTCACGCTAGCTCCAGGCCCACAGATACGCAGTATTTT. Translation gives CASSPHASSRPTDTQYF.

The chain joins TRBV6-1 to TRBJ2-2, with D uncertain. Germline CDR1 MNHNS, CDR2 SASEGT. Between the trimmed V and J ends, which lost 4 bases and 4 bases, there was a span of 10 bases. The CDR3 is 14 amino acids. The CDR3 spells CASSVEWSTGELFF. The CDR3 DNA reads TGTGCCAGCAGTGTCGAGTGGAGCACCGGGGAGCTGTTTTTT.

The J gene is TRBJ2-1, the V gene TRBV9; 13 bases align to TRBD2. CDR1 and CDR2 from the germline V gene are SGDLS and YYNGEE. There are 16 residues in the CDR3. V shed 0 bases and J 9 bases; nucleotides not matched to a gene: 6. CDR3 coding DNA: TGTGCCAGCAGCGTAGCTACCGGACTAGCGGGAGTTGAGCAGTTCTTC. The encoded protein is CASSVATGLAGVEQFF.

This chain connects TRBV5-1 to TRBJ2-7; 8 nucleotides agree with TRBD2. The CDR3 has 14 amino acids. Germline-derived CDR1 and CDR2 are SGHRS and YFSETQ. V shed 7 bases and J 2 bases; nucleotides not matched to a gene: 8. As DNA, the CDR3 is TGCGCCAGCCAAGACGGGAGGGTTCCCTACGAGCAGTACTTC. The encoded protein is CASQDGRVPYEQYF.

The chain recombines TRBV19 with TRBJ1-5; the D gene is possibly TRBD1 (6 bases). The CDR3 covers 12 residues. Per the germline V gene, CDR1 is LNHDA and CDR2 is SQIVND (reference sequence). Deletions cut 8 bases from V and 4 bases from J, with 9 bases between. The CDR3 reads CASDDRNQPQHF. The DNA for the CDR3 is TGTGCCAGTGACGACAGGAATCAGCCCCAGCATTTT.

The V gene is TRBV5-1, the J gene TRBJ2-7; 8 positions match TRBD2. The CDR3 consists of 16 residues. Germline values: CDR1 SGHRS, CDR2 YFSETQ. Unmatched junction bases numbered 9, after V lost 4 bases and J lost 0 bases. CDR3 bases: TGCGCCAGCAGCCCCTCGGGGGGGCTACCCTCCTACGAGCAGTACTTC. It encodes CASSPSGGLPSYEQYF.

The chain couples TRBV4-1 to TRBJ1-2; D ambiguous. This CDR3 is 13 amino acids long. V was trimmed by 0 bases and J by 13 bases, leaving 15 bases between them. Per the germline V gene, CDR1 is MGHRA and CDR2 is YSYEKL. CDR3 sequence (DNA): TGCGCCAGCAGCCAAGATGGGTGGACGGGATGCACCTTC. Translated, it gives CASSQDGWTGCTF.

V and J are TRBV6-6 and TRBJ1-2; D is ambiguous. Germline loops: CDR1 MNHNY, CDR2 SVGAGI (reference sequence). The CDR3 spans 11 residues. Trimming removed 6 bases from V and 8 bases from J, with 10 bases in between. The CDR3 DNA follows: TGTGCCAGCAGCCCTTTGTCGGGCTACACCTTC. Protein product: CASSPLSGYTF.

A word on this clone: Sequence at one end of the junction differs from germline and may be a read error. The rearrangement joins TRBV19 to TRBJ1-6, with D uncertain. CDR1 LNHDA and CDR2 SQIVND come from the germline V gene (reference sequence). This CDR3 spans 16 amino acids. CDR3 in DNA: TGTGCCAGTAGTATGGGTGGGCAGCTCCTTTTTTCAGCCCTCCACTTT. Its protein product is CASSMGGQLLFSALHF.

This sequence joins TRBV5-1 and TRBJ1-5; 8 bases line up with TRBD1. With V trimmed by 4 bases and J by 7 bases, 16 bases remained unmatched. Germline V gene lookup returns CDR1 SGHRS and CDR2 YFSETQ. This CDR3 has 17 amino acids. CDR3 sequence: CASSPGNAGGAGQPQHF. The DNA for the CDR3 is TGCGCCAGCAGCCCAGGGAACGCAGGGGGCGCTGGGCAGCCCCAGCATTTT.

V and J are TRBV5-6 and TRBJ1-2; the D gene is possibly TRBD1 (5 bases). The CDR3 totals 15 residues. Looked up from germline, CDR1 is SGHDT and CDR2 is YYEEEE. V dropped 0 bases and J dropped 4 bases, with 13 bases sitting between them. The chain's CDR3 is CASSLAGARGYGYTF. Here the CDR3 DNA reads TGTGCCAGCAGCTTGGCTGGGGCGCGCGGCTATGGCTACACCTTC.

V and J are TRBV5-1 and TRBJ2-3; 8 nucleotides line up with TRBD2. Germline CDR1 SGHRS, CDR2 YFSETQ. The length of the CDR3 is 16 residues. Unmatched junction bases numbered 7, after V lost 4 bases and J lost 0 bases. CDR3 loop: CASSTGLAQSTDTQYF. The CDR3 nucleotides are TGCGCCAGCAGCACCGGACTAGCCCAGAGCACAGATACGCAGTATTTT. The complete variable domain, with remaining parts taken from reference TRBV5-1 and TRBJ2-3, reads KAGVTQTPRYLIKTRGQQVTLSCSPISGHRSVSWYQQTPGQGLQFLFEYFSETQRNKGNFPGRFSGRQFSNSRSEMNVSTLELGDSALYLCASSTGLAQSTDTQYFGPGTRLTVL.

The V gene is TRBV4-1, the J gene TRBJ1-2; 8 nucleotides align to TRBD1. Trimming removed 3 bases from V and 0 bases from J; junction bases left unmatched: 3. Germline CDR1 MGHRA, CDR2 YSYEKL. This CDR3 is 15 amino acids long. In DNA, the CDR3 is TGCGCCAGCAGCCAGGAGACAGGGGCTAACTATGGCTACACCTTC. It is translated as CASSQETGANYGYTF.

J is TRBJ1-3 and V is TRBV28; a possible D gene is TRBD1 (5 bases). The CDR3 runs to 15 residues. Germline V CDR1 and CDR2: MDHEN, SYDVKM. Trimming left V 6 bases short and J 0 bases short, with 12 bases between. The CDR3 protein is CASRSQASSGNTIYF. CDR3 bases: TGTGCCAGCAGATCACAGGCGAGCTCTGGAAACACCATATATTTT.

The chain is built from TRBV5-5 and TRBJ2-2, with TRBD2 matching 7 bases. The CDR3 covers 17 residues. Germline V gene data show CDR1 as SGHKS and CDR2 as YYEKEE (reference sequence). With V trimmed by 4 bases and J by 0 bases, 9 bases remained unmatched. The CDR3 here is CASSHPGTITNTGELFF. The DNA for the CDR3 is TGTGCCAGCAGCCACCCTGGGACTATCACGAACACCGGGGAGCTGTTTTTT.

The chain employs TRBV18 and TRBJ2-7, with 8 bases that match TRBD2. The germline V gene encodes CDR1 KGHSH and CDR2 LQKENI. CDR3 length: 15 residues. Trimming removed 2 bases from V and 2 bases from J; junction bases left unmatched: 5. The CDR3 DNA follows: TGTGCCAGCTCACCAGAGCGGGAGACCCCCTACGAGCAGTACTTC. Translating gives CASSPERETPYEQYF.

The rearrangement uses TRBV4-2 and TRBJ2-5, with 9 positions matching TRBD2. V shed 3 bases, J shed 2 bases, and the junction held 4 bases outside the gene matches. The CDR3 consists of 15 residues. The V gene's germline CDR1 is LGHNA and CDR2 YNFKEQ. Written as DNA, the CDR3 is TGTGCCAGCAGCCAGTCGACTAGCGGACAAGAGACCCAGTACTTC. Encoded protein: CASSQSTSGQETQYF.

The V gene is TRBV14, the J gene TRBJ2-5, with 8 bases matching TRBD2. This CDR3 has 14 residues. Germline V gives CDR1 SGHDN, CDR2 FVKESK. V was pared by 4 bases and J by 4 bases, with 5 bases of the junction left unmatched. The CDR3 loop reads CASSLGAGAETQYF. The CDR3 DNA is TGTGCCAGCAGCCTAGGAGCGGGAGCAGAGACCCAGTACTTC.

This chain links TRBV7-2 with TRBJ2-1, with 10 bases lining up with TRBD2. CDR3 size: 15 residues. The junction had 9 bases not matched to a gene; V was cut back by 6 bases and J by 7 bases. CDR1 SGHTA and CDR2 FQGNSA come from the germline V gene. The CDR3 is CASSTSSGGRNEQFF. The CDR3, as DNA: TGTGCCAGCAGTACCTCTAGCGGGGGCAGGAATGAGCAGTTCTTC.

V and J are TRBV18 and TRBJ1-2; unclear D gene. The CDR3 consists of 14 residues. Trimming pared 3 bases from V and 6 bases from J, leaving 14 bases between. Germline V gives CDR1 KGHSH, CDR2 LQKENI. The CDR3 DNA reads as TGTGCCAGCTCACCGGGCGGGGAGAAGGATGGCTACACCTTC. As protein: CASSPGGEKDGYTF.